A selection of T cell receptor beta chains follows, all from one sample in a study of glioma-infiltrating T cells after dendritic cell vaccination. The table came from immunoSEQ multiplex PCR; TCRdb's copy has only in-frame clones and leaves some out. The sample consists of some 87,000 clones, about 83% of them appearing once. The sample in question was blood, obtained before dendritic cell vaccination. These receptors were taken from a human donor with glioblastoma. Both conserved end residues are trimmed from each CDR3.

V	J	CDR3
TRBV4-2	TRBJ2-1	ASSLGQGAQNEQF
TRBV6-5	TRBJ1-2	ASSFYVGNYGYT
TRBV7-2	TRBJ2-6	ASSLKGAGANVLT
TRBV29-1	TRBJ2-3	SASGSGGPDTQY
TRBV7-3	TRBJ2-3	ASSLVGGYTDTQY
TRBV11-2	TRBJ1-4	ASSPGSTNEKLF
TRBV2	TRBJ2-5	ASSPRVRGRETQY
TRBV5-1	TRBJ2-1	ASSLPIGVDAEQF
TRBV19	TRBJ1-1	ATQARANTEAF
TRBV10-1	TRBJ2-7	ASSAGGSYEQY
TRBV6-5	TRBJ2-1	ASSYALAGRPF